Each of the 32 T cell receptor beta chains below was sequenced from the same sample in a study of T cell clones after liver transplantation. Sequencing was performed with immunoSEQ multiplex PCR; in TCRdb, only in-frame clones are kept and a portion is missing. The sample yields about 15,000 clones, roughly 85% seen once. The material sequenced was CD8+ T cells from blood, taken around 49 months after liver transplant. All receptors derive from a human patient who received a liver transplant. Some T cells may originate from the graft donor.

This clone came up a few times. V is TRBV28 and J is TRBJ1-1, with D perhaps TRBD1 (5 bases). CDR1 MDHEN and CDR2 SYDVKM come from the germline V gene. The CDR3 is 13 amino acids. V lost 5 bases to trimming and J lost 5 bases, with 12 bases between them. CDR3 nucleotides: TGTGCCAGCAGTCCTATTGGGGGGACTGAAGCTTTCTTT. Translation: CASSPIGGTEAFF.

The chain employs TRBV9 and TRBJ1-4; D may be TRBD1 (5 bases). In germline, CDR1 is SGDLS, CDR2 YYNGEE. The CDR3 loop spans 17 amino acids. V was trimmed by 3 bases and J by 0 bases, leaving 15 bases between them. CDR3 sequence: CASSAPVRGPTNEKLFF. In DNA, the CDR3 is TGTGCCAGCAGCGCACCGGTGAGGGGCCCAACTAATGAAAAACTGTTTTTT.

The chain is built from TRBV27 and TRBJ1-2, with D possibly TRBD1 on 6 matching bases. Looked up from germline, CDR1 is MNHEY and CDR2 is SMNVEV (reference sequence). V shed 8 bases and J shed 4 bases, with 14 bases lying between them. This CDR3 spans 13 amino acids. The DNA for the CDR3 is TGTGCCAGCCGTCGGGGGCCTCCCTATGGCTACACCTTC. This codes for CASRRGPPYGYTF.

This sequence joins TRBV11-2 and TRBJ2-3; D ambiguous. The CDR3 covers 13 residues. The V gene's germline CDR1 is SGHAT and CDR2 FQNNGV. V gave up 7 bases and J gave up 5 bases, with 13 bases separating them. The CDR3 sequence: CASTKPARDTQYF. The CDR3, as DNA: TGTGCCAGCACCAAACCGGCGAGAGATACGCAGTATTTT. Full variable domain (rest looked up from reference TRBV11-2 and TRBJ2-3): EAGVAQSPRYKIIEKRQSVAFWCNPISGHATLYWYQQILGQGPKLLIQFQNNGVVDDSQLPKDRFSAERLKGVDSTLKIQPAKLEDSAVYLCASTKPARDTQYFGPGTRLTVL.

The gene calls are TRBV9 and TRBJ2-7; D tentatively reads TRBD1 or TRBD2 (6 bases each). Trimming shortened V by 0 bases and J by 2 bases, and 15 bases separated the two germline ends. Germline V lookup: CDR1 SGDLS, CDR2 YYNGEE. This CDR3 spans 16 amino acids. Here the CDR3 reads CASSVADTGAAYEQYF. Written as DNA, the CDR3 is TGTGCCAGCAGCGTAGCTGATACGGGGGCCGCCTACGAGCAGTACTTC.

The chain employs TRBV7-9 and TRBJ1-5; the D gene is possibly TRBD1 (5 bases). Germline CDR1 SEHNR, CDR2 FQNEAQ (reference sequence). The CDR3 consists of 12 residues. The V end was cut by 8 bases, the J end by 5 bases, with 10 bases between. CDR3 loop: CASAWGHQPQHF. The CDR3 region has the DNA TGTGCCAGCGCCTGGGGACATCAGCCCCAGCATTTT.

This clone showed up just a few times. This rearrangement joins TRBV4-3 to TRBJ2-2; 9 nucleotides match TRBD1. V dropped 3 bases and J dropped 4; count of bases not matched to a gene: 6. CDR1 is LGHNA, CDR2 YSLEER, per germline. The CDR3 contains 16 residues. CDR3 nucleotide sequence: TGCGCCAGCAGCCAGGACAGGGGAGATCTCACCGGGGAGCTGTTTTTT. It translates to CASSQDRGDLTGELFF.

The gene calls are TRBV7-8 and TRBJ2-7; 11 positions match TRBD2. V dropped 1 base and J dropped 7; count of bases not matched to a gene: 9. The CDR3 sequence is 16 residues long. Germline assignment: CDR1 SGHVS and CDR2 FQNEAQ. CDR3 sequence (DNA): TGTGCCAGCAGCTTAGATGAGCGACTAGCGGGAAGGGAGCAGTACTTC. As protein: CASSLDERLAGREQYF.

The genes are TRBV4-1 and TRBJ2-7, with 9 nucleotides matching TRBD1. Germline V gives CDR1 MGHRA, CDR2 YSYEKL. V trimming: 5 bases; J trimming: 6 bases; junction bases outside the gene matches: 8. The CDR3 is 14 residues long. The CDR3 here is CASSYGTGMVEQYF. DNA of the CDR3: TGCGCCAGCAGCTACGGGACAGGGATGGTCGAGCAGTACTTC.

CDR3 bases: TGTGCCAGCAGCGACGGGGCAGTCTATGGCTACACCTTC. Translation: CASSDGAVYGYTF. The chain links TRBV9 to TRBJ1-2; a possible D gene is TRBD1 (5 bases). CDR3 length equals 13 residues. The V end lost 3 bases, the J end lost 4 bases, and 10 bases lay between the germline ends. Germline assignment: CDR1 SGDLS and CDR2 YYNGEE.

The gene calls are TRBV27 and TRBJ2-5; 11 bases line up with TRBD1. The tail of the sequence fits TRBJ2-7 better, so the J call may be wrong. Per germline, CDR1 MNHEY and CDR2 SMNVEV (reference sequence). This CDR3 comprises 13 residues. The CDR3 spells CASSFGQGAEQYF. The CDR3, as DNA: TGTGCCAGCAGTTTTGGACAGGGGGCCGAGCAGTACTTC.

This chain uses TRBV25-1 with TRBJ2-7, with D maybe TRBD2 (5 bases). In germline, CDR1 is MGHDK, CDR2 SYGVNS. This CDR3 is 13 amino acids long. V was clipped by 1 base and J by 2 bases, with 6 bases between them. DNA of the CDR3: TGTGCCAGCAGTGAATCGGGAACCTACGAGCAGTACTTC. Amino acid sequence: CASSESGTYEQYF.

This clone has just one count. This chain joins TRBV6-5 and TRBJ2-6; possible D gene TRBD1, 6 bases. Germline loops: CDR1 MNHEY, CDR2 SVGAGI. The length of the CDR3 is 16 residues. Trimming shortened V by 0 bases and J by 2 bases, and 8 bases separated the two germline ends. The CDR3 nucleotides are TGTGCCAGCAGTTACTCACAGGGCACTGGGGCCAACGTCCTGACTTTC. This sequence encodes CASSYSQGTGANVLTF.

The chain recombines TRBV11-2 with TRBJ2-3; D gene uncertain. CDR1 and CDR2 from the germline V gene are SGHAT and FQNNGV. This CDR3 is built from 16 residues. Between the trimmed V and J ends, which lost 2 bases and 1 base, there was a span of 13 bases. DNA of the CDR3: TGTGCCAGCAGCTTATCTTTGCGGATAGGCACAGATACGCAGTATTTT. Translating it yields CASSLSLRIGTDTQYF.

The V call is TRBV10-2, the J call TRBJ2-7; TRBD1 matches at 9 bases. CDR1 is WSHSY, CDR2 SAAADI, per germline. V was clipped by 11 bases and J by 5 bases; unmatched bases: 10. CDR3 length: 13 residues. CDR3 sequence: CAGGQGDMDEQYF. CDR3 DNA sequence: TGCGCCGGGGGACAGGGAGATATGGACGAGCAGTACTTC.

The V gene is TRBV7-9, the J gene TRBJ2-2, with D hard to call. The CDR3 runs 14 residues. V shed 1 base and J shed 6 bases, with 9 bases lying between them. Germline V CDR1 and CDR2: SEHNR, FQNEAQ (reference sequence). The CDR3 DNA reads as TGTGCCAGCAGCTTAGGTGTGCGTCCCGGGGAGCTGTTTTTT. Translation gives CASSLGVRPGELFF.

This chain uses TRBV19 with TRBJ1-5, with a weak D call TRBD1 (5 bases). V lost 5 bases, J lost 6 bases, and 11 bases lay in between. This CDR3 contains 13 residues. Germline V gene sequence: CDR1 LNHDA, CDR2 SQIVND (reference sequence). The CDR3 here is CASSGGSVQPQHF. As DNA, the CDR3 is TGTGCCAGTAGTGGGGGTTCGGTTCAGCCCCAGCATTTT.

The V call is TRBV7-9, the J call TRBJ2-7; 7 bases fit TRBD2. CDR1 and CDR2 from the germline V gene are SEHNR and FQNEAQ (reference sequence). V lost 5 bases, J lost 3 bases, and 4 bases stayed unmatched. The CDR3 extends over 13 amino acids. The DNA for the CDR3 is TGTGCCAGCAGCCCGAGGGACTACTACGAGCAGTACTTC. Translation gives CASSPRDYYEQYF.

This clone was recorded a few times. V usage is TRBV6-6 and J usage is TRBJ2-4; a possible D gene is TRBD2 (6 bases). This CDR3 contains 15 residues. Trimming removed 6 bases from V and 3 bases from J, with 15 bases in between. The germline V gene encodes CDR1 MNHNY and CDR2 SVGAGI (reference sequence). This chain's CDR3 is CASRHHLGGKNIQYF. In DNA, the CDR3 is TGTGCCAGCAGACACCATCTGGGGGGCAAAAACATTCAGTACTTC.

CDR3 amino acids: CASSFLTSGTEAFF. The CDR3 nucleotides are TGCGCCAGCAGCTTTCTCACCTCGGGCACTGAAGCTTTCTTT. The gene calls are TRBV4-3 and TRBJ1-1; no clear D. Germline loops: CDR1 LGHNA, CDR2 YSLEER. Between the trimmed V and J ends, which lost 5 bases and 4 bases, there was a span of 14 bases. The CDR3 is made up of 14 amino acids.

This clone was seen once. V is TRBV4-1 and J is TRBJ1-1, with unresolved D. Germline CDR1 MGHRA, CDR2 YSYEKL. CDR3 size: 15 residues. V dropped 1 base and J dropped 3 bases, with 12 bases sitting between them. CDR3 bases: TGCGCCAGCAGCCAAGGACCCCTCCGGGACACTGAAGCTTTCTTT. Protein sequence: CASSQGPLRDTEAFF.

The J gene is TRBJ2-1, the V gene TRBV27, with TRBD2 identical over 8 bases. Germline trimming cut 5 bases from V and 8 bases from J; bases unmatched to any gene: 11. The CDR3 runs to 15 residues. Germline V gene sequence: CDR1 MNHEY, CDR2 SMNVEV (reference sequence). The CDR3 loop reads CASSQVGAGVDEQFF. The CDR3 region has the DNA TGTGCCAGCAGTCAGGTAGGAGCGGGAGTGGATGAGCAGTTCTTC.

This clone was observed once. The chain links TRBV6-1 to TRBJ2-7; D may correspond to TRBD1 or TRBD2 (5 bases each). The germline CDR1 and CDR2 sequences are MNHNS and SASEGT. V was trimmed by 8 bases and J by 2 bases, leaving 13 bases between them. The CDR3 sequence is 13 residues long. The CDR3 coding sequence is TGTGCCAGCCGGGACGGAAGGGCCTACGAGCAGTACTTC. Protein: CASRDGRAYEQYF.

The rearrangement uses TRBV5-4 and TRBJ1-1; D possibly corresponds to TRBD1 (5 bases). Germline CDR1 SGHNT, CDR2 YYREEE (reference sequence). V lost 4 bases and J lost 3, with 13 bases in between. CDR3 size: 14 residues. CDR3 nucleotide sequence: TGTGCCAGCAGCCAGGCAGGGTCGGACACTGAAGCTTTCTTT. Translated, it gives CASSQAGSDTEAFF.

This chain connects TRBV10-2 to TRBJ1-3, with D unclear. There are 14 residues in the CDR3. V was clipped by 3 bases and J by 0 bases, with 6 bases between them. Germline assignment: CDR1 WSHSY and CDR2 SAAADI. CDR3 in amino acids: CASSDVGSGNTIYF. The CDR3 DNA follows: TGCGCCAGCAGTGATGTGGGCTCTGGAAACACCATATATTTT.

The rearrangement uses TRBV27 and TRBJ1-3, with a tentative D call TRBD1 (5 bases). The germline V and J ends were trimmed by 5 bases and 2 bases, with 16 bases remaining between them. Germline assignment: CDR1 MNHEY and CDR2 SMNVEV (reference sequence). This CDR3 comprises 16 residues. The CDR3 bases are TGTGCCAGCAGTCTCTCCATGTGGGGGGCTGGAAACACCATATATTTT. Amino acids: CASSLSMWGAGNTIYF.

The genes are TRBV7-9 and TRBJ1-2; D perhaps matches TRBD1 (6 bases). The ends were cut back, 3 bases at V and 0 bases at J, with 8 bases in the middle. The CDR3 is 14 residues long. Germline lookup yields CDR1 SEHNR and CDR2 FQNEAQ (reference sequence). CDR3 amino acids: CASSFGGSNYGYTF. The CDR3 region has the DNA TGTGCCAGCAGCTTTGGGGGCTCTAACTATGGCTACACCTTC.

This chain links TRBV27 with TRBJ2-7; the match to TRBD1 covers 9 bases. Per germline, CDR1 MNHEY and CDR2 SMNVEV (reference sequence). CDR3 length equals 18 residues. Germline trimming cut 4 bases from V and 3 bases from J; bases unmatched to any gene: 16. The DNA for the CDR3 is TGTGCCAGCAGTTCCTCCCGGACAGGGGTTCGTATCATCTACGAGCAGTACTTC. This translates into CASSSSRTGVRIIYEQYF.

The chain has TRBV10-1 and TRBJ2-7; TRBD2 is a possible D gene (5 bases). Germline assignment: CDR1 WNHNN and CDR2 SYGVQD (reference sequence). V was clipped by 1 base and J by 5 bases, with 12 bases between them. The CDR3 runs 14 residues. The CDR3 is CASSEYSFGDEQYF. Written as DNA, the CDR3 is TGCGCCAGCAGTGAGTATTCGTTCGGGGACGAGCAGTACTTC.

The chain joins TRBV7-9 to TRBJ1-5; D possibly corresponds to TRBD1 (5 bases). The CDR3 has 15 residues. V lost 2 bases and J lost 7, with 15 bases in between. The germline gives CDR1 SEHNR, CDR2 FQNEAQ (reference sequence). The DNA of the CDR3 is TGTGCCAGCAGCTTAAATGGTTTCGGGACGCAGCCCCAGCATTTT. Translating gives CASSLNGFGTQPQHF.

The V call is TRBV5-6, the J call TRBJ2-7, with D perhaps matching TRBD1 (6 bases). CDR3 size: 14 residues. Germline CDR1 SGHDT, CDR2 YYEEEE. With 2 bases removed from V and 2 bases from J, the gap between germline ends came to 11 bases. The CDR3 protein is CASSFGTGTYEQYF. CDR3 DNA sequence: TGTGCCAGCAGCTTTGGTACAGGGACCTACGAGCAGTACTTC. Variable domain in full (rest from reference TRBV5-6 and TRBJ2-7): DAGVTQSPTHLIKTRGQQVTLRCSPKSGHDTVSWYQQALGQGPQFIFQYYEEEERQRGNFPDRFSGHQFPNYSSELNVNALLLGDSALYLCASSFGTGTYEQYFGPGTRLTVT.

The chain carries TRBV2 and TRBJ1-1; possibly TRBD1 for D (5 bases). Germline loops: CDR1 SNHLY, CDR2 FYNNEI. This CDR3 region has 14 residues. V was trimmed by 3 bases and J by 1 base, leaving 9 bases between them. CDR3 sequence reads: CASSDTGENTEAFF. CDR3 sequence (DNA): TGTGCCAGCAGTGATACAGGAGAGAACACTGAAGCTTTCTTT.